The 24 T cell receptor beta chains presented below share a single source sample, sequenced in a study of cytomegalovirus exposure and HLA in healthy donors. PCR was performed using 60 Vbeta and 13 Jbeta primers. The data were produced by immunoSEQ multiplex PCR, yet TCRdb's version contains in-frame clones alone and is incomplete. The sample yields over 100,000 clones, around 73% seen once. The source material was PBMCs. These receptors were taken from a man in his forties or fifties in good health and CMV-seronegative.

V and J are TRBV27 and TRBJ2-7; D gene ambiguous. V dropped 0 bases and J dropped 3 bases, with 6 bases sitting between them. The CDR3 has 13 residues. Germline V gene sequence: CDR1 MNHEY, CDR2 SMNVEV (reference sequence). The CDR3 spells CASSLSIVYEQYF. In DNA form, the CDR3 reads TGTGCCAGCAGTTTATCGATAGTCTACGAGCAGTACTTC.

The chain uses TRBV13 and TRBJ2-5, with D perhaps matching TRBD1 (6 bases). Germline CDR1 PRHDT, CDR2 FYEKMQ (reference sequence). V was cut by 5 bases and J by 5 bases, with 15 bases left in between. This CDR3 is built from 14 residues. The CDR3 DNA is TGTGCCAGCAGCACAGGGATAAGCCAGGAGACCCAGTACTTC. It is translated as CASSTGISQETQYF.

This clone occurred once. The chain has TRBV10-3 and TRBJ2-2; 11 bases align to TRBD1. Germline CDR1 and CDR2: ENHRY and SYGVKD. This CDR3 has 13 residues. The CDR3 nucleotides read TGTGCTTCCGGGACAGGGGGCACCGGGGAGCTGTTTTTT. The encoded protein is CASGTGGTGELFF.

V gene TRBV7-2 combines with J gene TRBJ2-3; D perhaps matches TRBD2 (6 bases). Germline V gene lookup returns CDR1 SGHTA and CDR2 FQGNSA. The CDR3 has 16 residues. Trimming took 1 base from V and 0 from J, leaving 11 bases between them. The CDR3 loop is CASSLVAGMSTDTQYF. The CDR3 region has the DNA TGTGCCAGCAGCTTAGTGGCGGGGATGAGCACAGATACGCAGTATTTT. Full variable domain (remainder filled in from reference TRBV7-2 and TRBJ2-3): GAGVSQSPSNKVTEKGKDVELRCDPISGHTALYWYRQSLGQGLEFLIYFQGNSAPDKSGLPSDRFSAERTGGSVSTLTIQRTQQEDSAVYLCASSLVAGMSTDTQYFGPGTRLTVL.

The genes are TRBV11-2 and TRBJ1-4; no definite D call. Germline-derived CDR1 and CDR2 are SGHAT and FQNNGV. The CDR3 covers 14 residues. Trimming left V 5 bases short and J 0 bases short, with 7 bases between. The CDR3 spells CASSPYATNEKLFF. The CDR3 DNA sequence: TGTGCCAGCAGCCCCTATGCAACTAATGAAAAACTGTTTTTT.

This chain joins TRBV7-9 and TRBJ2-5, with D possibly matching TRBD2 (5 bases). Trimming took 4 bases from V and 0 from J, leaving 12 bases between them. The germline V gene encodes CDR1 SEHNR and CDR2 FQNEAQ (reference sequence). The CDR3 spans 15 residues. This CDR3 is CASSSVPGNQETQYF. Here the CDR3 DNA reads TGTGCCAGCAGCTCCGTGCCGGGGAACCAAGAGACCCAGTACTTC.

This chain joins TRBV5-6 and TRBJ2-5, with 9 bases matching TRBD1. The CDR3 runs to 14 residues. The V and J ends lost 5 bases and 4 bases, in that order; junction bases with no gene match: 6. CDR1 and CDR2 from the germline V gene are SGHDT and YYEEEE. The CDR3 region is CASRGTGGVETQYF. CDR3 in DNA: TGTGCCAGCAGGGGTACAGGGGGCGTAGAGACCCAGTACTTC.

The chain couples TRBV6-6 to TRBJ2-5, with D possibly being TRBD2 (5 bases). V lost 2 bases and J lost 5, with 12 bases in between. Germline V gene sequence: CDR1 MNHNY, CDR2 SVGAGI (reference sequence). CDR3 size: 14 residues. The CDR3 region is CASSYEGTGETQYF. The CDR3 coding sequence is TGTGCCAGCAGTTACGAGGGTACGGGGGAGACCCAGTACTTC.

This clone was detected once. The chain links TRBV5-1 to TRBJ2-4, with 9 bases lining up with TRBD2. Per germline, CDR1 SGHRS and CDR2 YFSETQ. The CDR3 consists of 14 residues. V trimming: 4 bases; J trimming: 11 bases; junction bases outside the gene matches: 10. The DNA of the CDR3 is TGCGCCAGCAGCGCGGGACTAGCCTCCGACTTTCAGTACTTC. Protein product: CASSAGLASDFQYF.

This clone occurred once. V and J are TRBV29-1 and TRBJ1-2; 10 bases align to TRBD1. V lost 4 bases to trimming and J lost 7 bases; unmatched junction nucleotides: 6. The CDR3 has 13 amino acids. Germline V gene lookup returns CDR1 SQVTM and CDR2 ANQGSEA. CDR3 nucleotide sequence: TGCAGCGTTGCGACGACAGGGGGCGGTGGCTACACCTTC. This codes for CSVATTGGGGYTF.

This clone was detected only a few times. The V call is TRBV10-3, the J call TRBJ2-1, with 7 bases aligning to TRBD2. The CDR3 has 13 amino acids. V shed 3 bases, J shed 12 bases, and the junction held 8 bases outside the gene matches. CDR1 and CDR2 from the germline V gene are ENHRY and SYGVKD. CDR3 DNA sequence: TGTGCCATCAGTGACTCAACTAGCGCATGGCAGTTCTTC. Translated: CAISDSTSAWQFF.

The chain employs TRBV7-8 and TRBJ2-7; D is possibly TRBD1 (7 bases). Germline V gene lookup returns CDR1 SGHVS and CDR2 FQNEAQ. The CDR3 consists of 13 residues. V was shortened by 5 bases and J by 2 bases, with 10 bases between the two germline ends. CDR3 bases: TGTGCCAGCAGCGCGGGACAGACCTACGAGCAGTACTTC. Amino acid sequence: CASSAGQTYEQYF.

The chain employs TRBV14 and TRBJ1-4; D unresolved. CDR1 is SGHDN, CDR2 FVKESK, per germline. The CDR3 sequence is 14 residues long. The germline V and J ends were trimmed by 4 bases and 0 bases, with 6 bases remaining between them. DNA for the CDR3: TGTGCCAGCAGCCGTACGGCAACTAATGAAAAACTGTTTTTT. It specifies CASSRTATNEKLFF.

This clone was observed once. The chain recombines TRBV4-1 with TRBJ1-5, with 7 positions matching TRBD1. This CDR3 has 15 amino acids. Trimming took 5 bases from V and 6 from J; bases not matched to a gene: 10. Germline V gene lookup returns CDR1 MGHRA and CDR2 YSYEKL. This chain's CDR3 is CASSNTGERGQPQHF. The CDR3 nucleotides read TGCGCCAGCAGCAACACAGGGGAGCGCGGTCAGCCCCAGCATTTT.

This chain links TRBV7-2 with TRBJ2-7; TRBD2 matches 7 bases. Germline CDR1 and CDR2: SGHTA and FQGNSA. The CDR3 covers 16 residues. The J segment lost 3 bases and the V segment lost 3 bases, leaving 11 bases of the junction unmatched. CDR3 bases: TGTGCCAGCAGCTTCAGGTGGGGGGAGGGGAGCTACGAGCAGTACTTC. It is translated as CASSFRWGEGSYEQYF.

The rearrangement joins TRBV6-5 to TRBJ1-3, with a weak D call TRBD1 (5 bases). CDR1 and CDR2 (germline): MNHEY, SVGAGI. The CDR3 totals 14 residues. V gave up 2 bases and J gave up 3 bases, with 8 bases separating them. CDR3 bases: TGTGCCAGCAGTTACGGGCAGGGTGGAAACACCATATATTTT. Amino acids: CASSYGQGGNTIYF.

This chain connects TRBV9 to TRBJ2-5, with D hard to call. V gave up 4 bases and J gave up 2 bases, with 12 bases separating them. This CDR3 has 14 residues. CDR1 and CDR2 (germline): SGDLS, YYNGEE. The CDR3 bases are TGTGCCAGCAGCACCCAGGCGATGCAAGAGACCCAGTACTTC. This codes for CASSTQAMQETQYF. The full variable domain, completed using reference TRBV9 and TRBJ2-5, is DSGVTQTPKHLITATGQRVTLRCSPRSGDLSVYWYQQSLDQGLQFLIQYYNGEERAKGNILERFSAQQFPDLHSELNLSSLELGDSALYFCASSTQAMQETQYFGPGTRLLVL.

Of note for this clone: The sample carries other DNA sequences with the same CDR3. The chain joins TRBV7-2 to TRBJ1-1, with TRBD1 matching over 11 bases. The CDR3 is 15 residues long. Germline trimming cut 5 bases from V and 3 bases from J; bases unmatched to any gene: 5. CDR1 and CDR2 from the germline V gene are SGHTA and FQGNSA. This CDR3 reads CASSREGQGDTEAFF. CDR3 in DNA: TGTGCCAGCAGCCGTGAGGGACAGGGGGACACTGAAGCTTTCTTT.

The chain employs TRBV11-2 and TRBJ2-1, with TRBD1 identical over 7 bases. This CDR3 spans 15 amino acids. V shed 2 bases, J shed 8 bases, and the junction held 9 bases outside the gene matches. The germline V gene has CDR1 SGHAT and CDR2 FQNNGV. In nucleotides, the CDR3 is TGTGCCAGCAGCTTATCAGAGGGGGCAGGCTATGAGCAGTTCTTC. As protein: CASSLSEGAGYEQFF.

The J gene is TRBJ2-2, the V gene TRBV4-1; TRBD2 aligns across 14 bases. V lost 6 bases, J lost 4 bases, and 19 bases stayed unmatched. The CDR3 spans 21 residues. Per the germline V gene, CDR1 is MGHRA and CDR2 is YSYEKL. This CDR3 reads CASRSGTDGLAGGKFTGELFF. DNA for the CDR3: TGCGCCAGCAGGAGTGGGACGGACGGACTAGCGGGGGGAAAATTCACCGGGGAGCTGTTTTTT.

The CDR3: CASSVLDRADTEAFF. The CDR3, as DNA: TGTGCCAGCAGCGTACTGGACAGGGCGGACACTGAAGCTTTCTTT. This rearrangement joins TRBV9 to TRBJ1-1; 8 bases are a match to TRBD1. Trimming at V came to 1 base and at J to 3 bases, leaving 5 bases not matched to a gene. CDR1 is SGDLS and CDR2 is YYNGEE in the germline V gene. This CDR3 has 15 amino acids.

This sequence joins TRBV9 and TRBJ2-3, with D tentatively TRBD2 (6 bases). This CDR3 has 15 amino acids. Germline V CDR1 and CDR2: SGDLS, YYNGEE. The ends were cut back, 3 bases at V and 2 bases at J, with 13 bases in the middle. The CDR3, as DNA: TGTGCCAGCAGCGCCGGGGACTTCAACACAGATACGCAGTATTTT. This encodes CASSAGDFNTDTQYF.

V usage is TRBV5-1 and J usage is TRBJ2-1; D gene uncertain. The germline V and J ends were trimmed by 0 bases and 10 bases, with 8 bases remaining between them. Germline CDR1 reads SGHRS; CDR2 reads YFSETQ. The CDR3 has 12 residues. This chain's CDR3 is CASSLVTQEQFF. The DNA of the CDR3 is TGCGCCAGCAGCTTGGTTACCCAGGAGCAGTTCTTC.

The chain recombines TRBV12-5 with TRBJ1-1; D unclear. CDR1 is LGHNT and CDR2 is FRNRAP in the germline V gene. CDR3 size: 18 residues. Between the trimmed V and J ends, which lost 0 bases and 0 bases, there was a span of 17 bases. The CDR3 spells CASGLVPVSGSLNTEAFF. The CDR3 nucleotides read TGTGCTAGTGGTTTGGTACCAGTATCCGGGTCCTTGAACACTGAAGCTTTCTTT.